A selection of T cell receptor beta chains follows, all from one sample in a study of Graves' ophthalmopathy and Graves' hyperthyroidism. TCRdb re-called the multiplex PCR reads through MiXCR, storing one row per CDR3 protein. The data contain some 370,000 distinct CDR3 sequences, roughly 17% of them singletons. The source material was peripheral blood. The receptors shown here come from an adult woman with stable Graves' hyperthyroidism. Both conserved end residues are part of each CDR3. A D gene is named only where the DNA matches it firmly. Expanded clones are given a class, and other clones once, few, many or no size at all.

J	V	size	D	CDR3	DNA
TRBJ2-5	TRBV4-1	few	.	CASSQDLADIRETQYF	TGCGCCAGCAGCCAAGATTTGGCCGACATACGAGAGACCCAGTACTTC
TRBJ2-5	TRBV10-2	many	.	CASSERQETQYF	TGCGCCAGCAGTGAGAGGCAAGAGACCCAGTACTTC
TRBJ2-7	TRBV25-1	many	.	CASSERYEQYF	TGTGCCAGCAGTGAACGCTACGAGCAGTACTTC
TRBJ2-7	TRBV20-1	many	.	CSAREGAYEQYF	TGCAGTGCTAGAGAGGGGGCCTACGAGCAGTACTTC
TRBJ2-7	TRBV2	many	TRBD2	CASGVAGLYEQYF	TGTGCCAGCGGAGTAGCGGGTCTCTACGAGCAGTACTTC
TRBJ2-5	TRBV28	many	.	CASSVPRSQGGKTQYF	TGTGCCAGCAGCGTCCCCCGGAGCCAGGGAGGAAAGACCCAGTACTTC
TRBJ1-2	TRBV20-1	many	TRBD1	CSAKGQGANYGYTF	TGCAGTGCCAAAGGACAGGGGGCTAACTATGGCTACACCTTC
TRBJ2-7	TRBV10-2	many	.	CASSRQRGFPEQYF	TGCGCCAGCAGCAGACAAAGGGGGTTTCCCGAGCAGTACTTC
TRBJ1-5	TRBV5-1	many	.	CASSPGPNSNQPQHF	TGCGCCAGCAGCCCGGGACCTAATAGCAATCAGCCCCAGCATTTT
TRBJ1-5	TRBV12-3/TRBV12-4	many	.	CASNFRGGNQPQHF	TGTGCCAGCAACTTTAGGGGGGGCAATCAGCCCCAGCATTTT
TRBJ2-7	TRBV20-1	.	TRBD2	CSASGTSGHEQYF	TGCAGTGCTAGCGGGACTAGCGGTCACGAGCAGTACTTC
TRBJ1-5	TRBV6-5	many	TRBD1	CASRPLQGRSNQPQHF	TGTGCCAGCAGACCCTTACAGGGGAGAAGCAATCAGCCCCAGCATTTT
TRBJ2-5	TRBV4-1	many	.	CASSQVLSGEETQYF	TGCGCCAGCAGCCAAGTCTTATCCGGAGAAGAGACCCAGTACTTC
TRBJ2-5	TRBV2	many	.	CASDASGTPQETQYF	TGTGCCAGCGACGCATCCGGGACGCCTCAAGAGACCCAGTACTTC
TRBJ1-2	TRBV2	.	.	CASIEGPGGYTF	TGTGCCAGCATAGAAGGGCCGGGGGGCTACACCTTC
TRBJ2-5	TRBV5-1	.	.	CASSSGEGVETQYF	TGCGCCAGCAGCTCTGGAGAGGGGGTGGAGACCCAGTACTTC
TRBJ2-2	TRBV12-3/TRBV12-4	many	.	CTSTQGFNTGELFF	TGTACCAGCACCCAGGGTTTTAACACCGGGGAGCTGTTTTTT
TRBJ1-3	TRBV28	many	.	CASSLLRGAGNTIYF	TGTGCCAGCAGTTTGCTGCGGGGAGCTGGAAACACCATATATTTT
TRBJ1-4	TRBV2	many	.	CASSEGGRTELSF	TGTGCCAGCAGTGAAGGGGGCAGGACGGAACTGTCTTTT
TRBJ2-4	TRBV30	few	.	CAWQGGFGKNIQYF	TGTGCCTGGCAGGGCGGATTTGGCAAAAACATTCAGTACTTC
TRBJ1-2	TRBV19	many	TRBD1	CASSTLTGAFGYTF	TGTGCCAGTAGTACCCTGACAGGGGCTTTTGGCTACACCTTC
TRBJ1-5	TRBV5-1	many	TRBD1	CASSLAGQGDNQPQHF	TGCGCCAGCAGCTTGGCCGGGCAGGGGGACAATCAGCCCCAGCATTTT
TRBJ2-7	TRBV9	many	TRBD1	CASSVVGGQGGEQYF	TGTGCCAGCAGCGTAGTCGGGGGACAGGGGGGCGAGCAGTACTTC
TRBJ2-5	TRBV6-2/TRBV6-3	many	TRBD2	CASSPPLAGGGETQYF	TGTGCCAGCAGCCCCCCCCTAGCGGGAGGGGGAGAGACCCAGTACTTC
TRBJ1-1	TRBV12-3/TRBV12-4	many	.	CASSLAGLNTEAFF	TGTGCCAGCAGTTTAGCAGGGCTGAACACTGAAGCTTTCTTT
TRBJ2-2	TRBV4-1	few	.	CASSQVIRNTGELFF	TGCGCCAGCAGCCAAGTCATTCGGAACACCGGGGAGCTGTTTTTT
TRBJ1-5	TRBV12-3/TRBV12-4	many	.	CASSLYDRSNQPQHF	TGTGCCAGCAGTTTATACGACAGGAGCAATCAGCCCCAGCATTTT
TRBJ1-1	TRBV2	many	.	CASKINTEAFF	TGTGCCAGTAAAATAAACACTGAAGCTTTCTTT
TRBJ2-7	TRBV28	many	.	CATQPPIPYEQYF	TGTGCCACCCAACCGCCCATCCCTTACGAGCAGTACTTC
TRBJ2-7	TRBV7-2	many	.	CASSLAAPDEQYF	TGTGCCAGCAGCTTAGCAGCTCCTGACGAGCAGTACTTC
TRBJ2-5	TRBV2	many	.	CASSFPGHTIQETQYF	TGTGCCAGCAGTTTTCCGGGACACACAATCCAAGAGACCCAGTACTTC
TRBJ2-7	TRBV7-9	.	.	CASSLGYRNPYEQYF	TGTGCCAGCAGCTTAGGGTACAGGAACCCCTACGAGCAGTACTTC
TRBJ2-5	TRBV6-5	few	TRBD1	CASSVSTGDRETQYF	TGTGCCAGCAGTGTCTCGACAGGGGATAGAGAGACCCAGTACTTC
TRBJ1-1	TRBV2	many	.	CASSGITEAFF	TGTGCCAGCAGTGGGATCACTGAAGCTTTCTTT
TRBJ2-5	TRBV19	many	.	CASSIDSTVGETQYF	TGTGCCAGTAGTATAGATTCCACCGTGGGAGAGACCCAGTACTTC
TRBJ2-7	TRBV5-1	.	.	CASSFSGESYEQYF	TGCGCCAGCAGCTTTTCGGGAGAGTCCTACGAGCAGTACTTC
TRBJ1-1	TRBV5-5	.	.	CASSLGTRSLNTEAFF	TGTGCCAGCAGCTTGGGGACACGAAGCCTGAACACTGAAGCTTTCTTT
TRBJ1-2	TRBV5-1	.	TRBD1	CASSPPGTANYGYTF	TGCGCCAGCAGCCCCCCCGGGACAGCTAACTATGGCTACACCTTC
TRBJ1-5	TRBV12-3/TRBV12-4	many	TRBD1	CASSLGQGYQPQHF	TGTGCCAGCAGCCTAGGACAGGGTTATCAGCCCCAGCATTTT
TRBJ1-5	TRBV28	many	TRBD1	CASSLLLGQGARGNQPQHF	TGTGCCAGCAGTTTATTGCTGGGACAGGGGGCGCGCGGCAATCAGCCCCAGCATTTT
TRBJ2-2	TRBV29-1	many	.	CSGRLQGSAGELFF	TGCAGCGGAAGACTTCAGGGGTCCGCCGGGGAGCTGTTTTTT
TRBJ1-1	TRBV30	many	TRBD1	CAWEAGTGVTEAFF	TGTGCCTGGGAGGCCGGGACAGGGGTCACTGAAGCTTTCTTT
TRBJ2-7	TRBV29-1	many	.	CSVEGRDYEQYF	TGCAGCGTTGAAGGCCGGGACTACGAGCAGTACTTC
TRBJ2-7	TRBV18	few	.	CASSLQQGNYEQYF	TGTGCCAGCTCACTACAACAGGGAAACTACGAGCAGTACTTC
TRBJ1-1	TRBV14	many	TRBD1	CASSQDLGQVNTEAFF	TGCGCCAGCAGCCAAGATCTGGGACAGGTAAACACTGAAGCTTTCTTT
TRBJ1-5	TRBV28	many	TRBD1	CASSLSYQGGTKPQHF	TGTGCCAGCAGTTTATCTTACCAGGGGGGGACCAAACCCCAGCATTTT
TRBJ2-4	TRBV20-1	many	.	CSARDWGRPTKNIQYF	TGCAGTGCTAGAGACTGGGGCAGGCCCACCAAAAACATTCAGTACTTC
TRBJ2-7	TRBV19	.	.	CASKDSPSSYEQYF	TGTGCCAGCAAGGACAGCCCTAGCTCCTACGAGCAGTACTTC
TRBJ2-7	TRBV20-1	many	.	CSARDSNRWGEQYF	TGCAGTGCTAGAGATAGTAACAGGTGGGGCGAGCAGTACTTC